This is a list of T cell receptor beta chains from one sample in a study of shared clonotypes between healthy human individuals. Here immunoSEQ multiplex PCR was the method, and the copy in TCRdb shows in-frame clones only, minus some. The table lists roughly 110,000 clones, around 68% of them singletons. The sample consisted of memory CD8+ T cells sorted from blood. All receptors derive from a woman aged 25 to 39 in good health. Both conserved end residues are part of each CDR3. D genes are given only for firm matches. Not all rows give a size; the values are once, few, many and, for expanded clones, a class.

size,V,J,D,CDR3,DNA
NA,TRBV29-1,TRBJ1-2,NA,CSVFRGINYGYTF,TGCAGCGTTTTTAGGGGGATTAACTATGGCTACACCTTC
many,TRBV6-1,TRBJ2-5,TRBD2,CASSEANSGSETQYF,TGTGCCAGCAGTGAAGCTAATAGCGGGAGTGAGACCCAGTACTTC
NA,TRBV16,TRBJ2-5,TRBD1,CASSQRGQGRDQYF,TGTGCCAGCAGCCAAAGGGGACAGGGAAGAGACCAGTACTTC
NA,TRBV30,TRBJ2-1,TRBD2,CAWSGASGRAKYNEQFF,TGTGCCTGGAGTGGTGCTAGCGGGAGGGCCAAGTACAATGAGCAGTTCTTC
NA,TRBV5-1,TRBJ2-2,NA,CASSSPPGAAGELFF,TGCGCCAGCAGCTCCCCCCCAGGGGCCGCCGGGGAGCTGTTTTTT
NA,TRBV6-1,TRBJ2-7,TRBD2,CASSTSGGLVREQYF,TGTGCCAGCAGTACTAGCGGAGGGCTAGTACGGGAGCAGTACTTC
NA,TRBV30,TRBJ2-7,TRBD1,CAWRGDSQNSYEQYF,TGTGCCTGGAGGGGGGACAGCCAAAACTCCTACGAGCAGTACTTC
NA,TRBV5-6,TRBJ1-2,NA,CASSLAGIPGGGGSYGYTF,TGTGCCAGCAGCTTGGCCGGAATCCCGGGCGGAGGGGGGAGCTATGGCTACACCTTC
NA,TRBV5-1,TRBJ2-7,NA,CASSLRQGSYEQYF,TGCGCCAGCAGCCTAAGGCAGGGCTCCTACGAGCAGTACTTC
NA,TRBV27,TRBJ2-7,NA,CASSFGAGAYEQYF,NA
NA,TRBV28,TRBJ2-1,NA,CASSLQGRGVYNEQFF,TGTGCCAGCAGTTTACAGGGCCGAGGGGTCTACAATGAGCAGTTCTTC
few,TRBV7-8,TRBJ2-3,TRBD1,CASSGRDRGVPDTQYF,TGTGCCAGCAGCGGCCGGGACAGGGGGGTCCCAGATACGCAGTATTTT
NA,TRBV4-2,TRBJ2-5,NA,CASSQDGQSGETQYF,TGTGCCAGCAGCCAAGATGGGCAGTCGGGGGAGACCCAGTACTTC
once,TRBV27,TRBJ2-1,TRBD2,CASSTILAGGPFEQFF,TGTGCCAGCAGTACAATACTAGCGGGAGGGCCATTCGAGCAGTTCTTC
NA,TRBV9,TRBJ2-1,TRBD2,CASSPSGRAYNEQFF,TGTGCCAGCAGCCCAAGCGGGAGAGCCTACAATGAGCAGTTCTTC
NA,TRBV27,TRBJ1-1,NA,CASTPTGMSEAFF,TGTGCCAGCACGCCAACAGGGATGTCTGAAGCTTTCTTT
NA,TRBV29-1,TRBJ1-2,NA,CSVEDTLANYGYTF,TGCAGCGTTGAAGACACACTAGCTAACTATGGCTACACCTTC
NA,TRBV2,TRBJ2-7,NA,CASETGQQYEQYF,TGTGCCAGCGAGACCGGACAGCAATACGAGCAGTACTTC
NA,TRBV5-1,TRBJ2-5,TRBD2,CASSHTRGREETQYF,TGCGCCAGCAGCCACACTCGCGGGAGGGAGGAGACCCAGTACTTC
NA,TRBV27,TRBJ2-3,NA,CASSWGGGTDTQYF,TGTGCCAGCAGTTGGGGCGGGGGCACAGATACGCAGTATTTT
NA,TRBV7-8,TRBJ2-7,TRBD2,CASSSLAGYEQYF,TGTGCCAGCAGCTCGTTAGCGGGCTACGAGCAGTACTTC
few,TRBV6-5,TRBJ2-5,TRBD2,CASSYRGLAGQETQYF,TGTGCCAGCAGTTACCGGGGACTAGCGGGACAGGAGACCCAGTACTTC
NA,TRBV5-4,TRBJ2-2,NA,CASSFPLGFKTGELFF,TGTGCCAGCAGCTTCCCACTAGGATTTAAGACCGGGGAGCTGTTTTTT
NA,TRBV9,TRBJ2-7,NA,CASSGWQPDREPTYEQYF,TGTGCCAGCAGCGGATGGCAACCGGACAGAGAGCCCACCTACGAGCAGTACTTC
NA,TRBV6-4,TRBJ1-2,TRBD1,CASSDSEGAGYGYTF,TGTGCCAGCAGTGACTCGGAGGGGGCAGGCTACGGCTACACCTTC
NA,TRBV20-1,TRBJ2-5,NA,CSAGWETQYF,TGCAGTGCAGGGTGGGAGACCCAGTACTTC
many,TRBV29-1,TRBJ1-1,NA,CSVEPGQTEAFF,TGCAGCGTTGAGCCAGGGCAAACTGAAGCTTTCTTT
NA,TRBV4-1,TRBJ2-1,TRBD2,CASTPRELAGGRSEQFF,TGCGCCAGCACCCCTAGAGAACTAGCGGGAGGTCGGAGTGAGCAGTTCTTC
NA,TRBV27,TRBJ2-1,TRBD1,CASSPRTGGSWNEQFF,TGTGCCAGCAGTCCAAGGACAGGGGGTAGTTGGAATGAGCAGTTCTTC
once,TRBV5-1,TRBJ2-1,NA,CASSLDRSSYNEQFF,TGCGCCAGCAGCTTGGACAGAAGCTCCTACAATGAGCAGTTCTTC
many,TRBV7-2,TRBJ2-7,TRBD2,CASSFEGGIETYEQYF,TGTGCCAGCAGCTTCGAGGGAGGGATTGAGACCTACGAGCAGTACTTC
many,TRBV30,TRBJ2-7,NA,CAWRLSVYEQYF,TGTGCCTGGCGCCTAAGCGTCTACGAGCAGTACTTC
many,TRBV28,TRBJ2-2,TRBD2,CASSFGGRETGELFF,TGTGCCAGCAGTTTCGGGGGGAGGGAAACCGGGGAGCTGTTTTTT
NA,TRBV25-1,TRBJ2-1,NA,CASHTRQGSNNEQFF,TGTGCCAGCCACACCAGGCAGGGCTCGAACAATGAGCAGTTCTTC
NA,TRBV20-1,TRBJ1-2,NA,CSASNGPNTF,TGCAGTGCTAGTAACGGTCCAAACACCTTC
NA,TRBV5-5,TRBJ2-1,NA,CASSQEVSGSYNEQFF,TGTGCCAGCAGCCAAGAAGTATCAGGGTCCTACAATGAGCAGTTCTTC